This T cell receptor beta chain came from a study of blood T cell repertoires in COVID-19. Study at large: T cells, B-cell-depleted T cells, or PBMCs provided the cDNA or gDNA that served as material.

CDR3 length: 14 residues. V was cut by 3 bases and J by 3 bases, with 12 bases left in between. Germline V CDR1 and CDR2: LNHDA, SQIVND (reference sequence). Original handling: Cell counts per sample came from amplifying reference gene primers. TCRdb's table, derived via immunoSEQ multiplex PCR, lists solely in-frame clones and lacks some. From that table come the V and J calls and clone size; the DNA was used to work out D and trimming. Found here are over 600,000 clones, just under 90% of them singletons; the top ten hold over 0.2%. J is TRBJ2-7 and V is TRBV19, with TRBD1 as a possible D gene (5 bases). The sequence came from a young woman with acute or convalescent COVID-19. Material: peripheral blood. CDR3 sequence reads: CASSMRQSRYEQYF. The DNA of the CDR3 is TGTGCCAGTAGTATGAGACAGTCGCGCTACGAGCAGTACTTC.